This T cell receptor beta chain is from a study of a mutant IDH1 vaccine in newly diagnosed glioma. The overall study: Week 35 held visit V12, while week 47 held visit V13. Notes on the study in general: Seemingly, top peripheral T cell clonotype changes bore no relation to pseudoprogression.

V was pared by 0 bases and J by 5 bases, with 8 bases between. The CDR3 extends over 13 amino acids. Looked up from germline, CDR1 is WNHNN and CDR2 is SYGVQD (reference sequence). Time point noted: week 47, end of study. Doses consisted of 300 ug of mutant IDH1 20-mer peptide each, paired with topical imiquimod. There were eight vaccinations for patients, given in weeks 1, 3, 5, 7, 11, 15, 19 and 23. In every donor, the tumor was a new WHO grade 3 or 4 IDH1-mutant, ATRX-lost astrocytoma. Regarding this clone: Its cognate antigen is unknown.

Assay: immunoSEQ multiplex PCR; the TCRdb copy retains only in-frame clones and omits some. The sample consists of some 31,000 clones, roughly 84% of them appearing once. The sequence was collected from a man aged 30-40 years with glioma. This sample comprised PBMCs, obtained from a glioma patient whose treatment included an IDH1 peptide vaccine. The chain combines TRBV10-1 with TRBJ2-7; D may be TRBD1 or TRBD2 (5 bases each). The CDR3 nucleotides are TGCGCCAGCAGTGAGTCAGGGACCGACGAGCAGTACTTC. Amino acid sequence: CASSESGTDEQYF.